A single sample is the source of the 30 T cell receptor beta chains below, sequenced in a study of blood T cell repertoires in COVID-19. The method was immunoSEQ multiplex PCR; TCRdb's version includes in-frame clones alone and lacks a portion of them. The sample has 220,000 or so clones; 82% are singletons. What was sequenced was peripheral blood. Source of these receptors: a woman of 80 years or more with COVID-19, enrolled during active disease.

The CDR3 nucleotides read TGCAGTGCTCCCCGACTAGCGGAGCAGTTCTTC. It codes for CSAPRLAEQFF. The rearrangement uses TRBV20-1 and TRBJ2-1; the match to TRBD2 covers 8 bases. V was clipped by 5 bases and J by 10 bases; unmatched bases: 4. Germline V CDR1 and CDR2: DFQATT, SNEGSKA (reference sequence). This CDR3 comprises 11 residues.

V gene TRBV11-2 combines with J gene TRBJ2-7; perhaps TRBD2 as D (6 bases). The germline V gene has CDR1 SGHAT and CDR2 FQNNGV. Trimming took off 5 bases at V and 1 base at J, with 21 bases between the two ends. CDR3 length: 17 residues. CDR3 DNA sequence: TGTGCCAGCAGCCCGCTTAGGGACGGGACTGGGTCCTACGAGCAGTACTTC. Protein product: CASSPLRDGTGSYEQYF.

The chain recombines TRBV29-1 with TRBJ1-2, with D possibly matching TRBD1 (5 bases). Germline CDR1 SQVTM, CDR2 ANQGSEA. The V and J ends lost 5 bases and 3 bases respectively, with 19 bases between them. The CDR3 has 15 amino acids. The CDR3 reads CSVPTPDGGHYGYTF. The CDR3 DNA reads as TGCAGCGTTCCCACCCCCGACGGGGGACACTATGGCTACACCTTC.

The chain carries TRBV5-6 and TRBJ1-3, with D unresolved. The germline V gene has CDR1 SGHDT and CDR2 YYEEEE. This CDR3 comprises 16 residues. V lost 2 bases to trimming and J lost 2 bases, with 14 bases between them. Written as DNA, the CDR3 is TGTGCCAGCAGCTTTCGCGGACTCAACCCTGGAAACACCATATATTTT. Translation: CASSFRGLNPGNTIYF.

J is TRBJ2-2 and V is TRBV5-1, with D perhaps TRBD2 (5 bases). The CDR3 runs 14 residues. Germline CDR1 reads SGHRS; CDR2 reads YFSETQ. V lost 1 base, J lost 11 bases, and 15 bases lay in between. CDR3 in amino acids: CASSLFGGVGELFF. CDR3 DNA sequence: TGCGCCAGCAGCTTGTTTGGAGGTGTCGGAGAGCTGTTTTTT. Looking up the rest from reference TRBV5-1 and TRBJ2-2 gives the full variable domain: KAGVTQTPRYLIKTRGQQVTLSCSPISGHRSVSWYQQTPGQGLQFLFEYFSETQRNKGNFPGRFSGRQFSNSRSEMNVSTLELGDSALYLCASSLFGGVGELFFGEGSRLTVL.

The rearrangement links TRBV19 to TRBJ2-3, with 11 nucleotides matching TRBD2. V was clipped by 2 bases and J by 3 bases; unmatched bases: 4. The germline CDR1 and CDR2 sequences are LNHDA and SQIVND (reference sequence). CDR3 length equals 16 residues. Here the CDR3 reads CASSITSGSTTDTQYF. CDR3 nucleotides: TGTGCCAGTAGTATAACTAGCGGGAGTACTACAGATACGCAGTATTTT.

Worth noting for this clone: In the same sample, other DNA sequences code for this CDR3. CDR3 sequence: CASSPDRATNEKLFF. The CDR3 DNA sequence: TGTGCCAGCTCACCTGACAGGGCCACTAATGAAAAACTGTTTTTT. The chain is built from TRBV18 and TRBJ1-4, with 7 bases fitting TRBD1. The germline V gene has CDR1 KGHSH and CDR2 LQKENI. CDR3 length equals 15 residues. Trimming cost V 3 bases and J 2 bases; bases outside gene matches: 3.

The CDR3 DNA reads as TGTGCCACCAGTTATAGCGGGGGGACGGATACGCAGTATTTT. This codes for CATSYSGGTDTQYF. The J gene is TRBJ2-3, the V gene TRBV24-1; 10 bases line up with TRBD2. The CDR3 is 14 residues long. Germline CDR1 KGHDR, CDR2 SFDVKD. V dropped 6 bases and J dropped 6; count of bases not matched to a gene: 5.

The chain couples TRBV5-1 to TRBJ2-1; 12 bases align to TRBD1. The germline CDR1 and CDR2 sequences are SGHRS and YFSETQ. This CDR3 region has 16 residues. The trim removed 2 bases at V and 10 bases at J, leaving 10 bases unmatched. Here the CDR3 DNA reads TGCGCCAGCAGCTTCCTCCCGGGACAGGGGGCAAGGGAGCAGTTCTTC. Translation gives CASSFLPGQGAREQFF.

This clone was picked up a small number of times. This chain joins TRBV24-1 and TRBJ2-1; D call uncertain. CDR1 is KGHDR and CDR2 is SFDVKD in the germline V gene. The germline V and J ends were trimmed by 3 bases and 7 bases, with 12 bases remaining between them. The CDR3 spans 14 residues. This CDR3 reads CATSDPRRGNEQFF. For the CDR3, the DNA is TGTGCCACCAGTGATCCCCGCCGAGGAAATGAGCAGTTCTTC.

The genes are TRBV7-2 and TRBJ2-5; 7 positions agree with TRBD1. CDR3 length: 15 residues. Germline trimming cut 0 bases from V and 2 bases from J; bases unmatched to any gene: 3. The germline V gene has CDR1 SGHTA and CDR2 FQGNSA. This CDR3 reads CASSLAQGQQETQYF. CDR3 DNA: TGTGCCAGCAGCTTAGCCCAGGGACAGCAAGAGACCCAGTACTTC.

This chain joins TRBV12-3 or TRBV12-4 and TRBJ1-4; tentative D call: TRBD1 (5 bases). V was shortened by 4 bases and J by 8 bases, with 8 bases between the two germline ends. CDR3 size: 12 residues. The chain's CDR3 is CASSYNREKLFF. The DNA for the CDR3 is TGTGCCAGCAGTTATAACAGGGAAAAACTGTTTTTT.

The chain is built from TRBV4-3 and TRBJ1-4, with 7 bases aligning to TRBD1. The CDR3 is 17 residues long. Germline V gene lookup returns CDR1 LGHNA and CDR2 YSLEER. With V trimmed by 0 bases and J by 4 bases, 8 bases remained unmatched. CDR3 loop: CASSQDPYGTVNEKLFF. The CDR3 DNA is TGCGCCAGCAGCCAAGATCCCTACGGGACAGTTAATGAAAAACTGTTTTTT.

This chain uses TRBV9 with TRBJ2-3, with 9 nucleotides matching TRBD1. With 0 bases clipped from V and 4 bases from J, the junction kept 6 bases outside the gene matches. Germline CDR1 reads SGDLS; CDR2 reads YYNGEE. CDR3 size: 16 residues. In nucleotides, the CDR3 is TGTGCCAGCAGCGTAGCTGGACAGGGGAGGGCAGATACGCAGTATTTT. Translated: CASSVAGQGRADTQYF.

The chain carries TRBV20-1 and TRBJ1-1; unclear D gene. CDR3 size: 11 residues. Germline V gives CDR1 DFQATT, CDR2 SNEGSKA (reference sequence). Trimming shortened V by 5 bases and J by 1 base, and 5 bases separated the two germline ends. CDR3 coding DNA: TGCAGTGCTGCTACGAACACTGAAGCTTTCTTT. Encoded protein: CSAATNTEAFF.

This chain uses TRBV7-2 with TRBJ1-2, with D possibly matching TRBD1 (5 bases). The CDR3 has 14 amino acids. V was pared by 5 bases and J by 2 bases, with 12 bases between. The V gene's germline CDR1 is SGHTA and CDR2 FQGNSA. The CDR3 DNA sequence: TGTGCCAGCAGCCCTGGGGGGATCAACTATGGCTACACCTTC. Its protein product is CASSPGGINYGYTF.

The chain joins TRBV7-6 to TRBJ2-3; 11 bases line up with TRBD2. V shed 4 bases, J shed 4 bases, and the junction held 10 bases outside the gene matches. The CDR3 is made up of 17 amino acids. Germline V gene sequence: CDR1 SGHVS, CDR2 FNYEAQ. The CDR3 bases are TGTGCCAGCAGCTACCTAGCGGGGGGTAGTCCCGCAGATACGCAGTATTTT. It is translated as CASSYLAGGSPADTQYF.

The chain recombines TRBV28 with TRBJ2-7, with D unclear. V was cut by 2 bases and J by 0 bases, with 5 bases left in between. The CDR3 is 13 amino acids. The germline V gene has CDR1 MDHEN and CDR2 SYDVKM. CDR3 in DNA: TGTGCCAGCAGTTTACTGAGCTCCTACGAGCAGTACTTC. Translation gives CASSLLSSYEQYF.

The chain carries TRBV9 and TRBJ2-3; D possibly corresponds to TRBD1 (6 bases). The length of the CDR3 is 15 residues. V was shortened by 2 bases and J by 4 bases, with 14 bases between the two germline ends. The germline CDR1 and CDR2 sequences are SGDLS and YYNGEE. CDR3 bases: TGTGCCAGCAGCGTCCATACAGGGAGCGCAGATACGCAGTATTTT. Translation: CASSVHTGSADTQYF.

This clone was detected ten times or more. J is TRBJ2-7 and V is TRBV6-5; 9 nucleotides agree with TRBD1. With V trimmed by 7 bases and J by 1 base, 8 bases remained unmatched. The V gene's germline CDR1 is MNHEY and CDR2 SVGAGI. The CDR3 length is 15 residues. CDR3 DNA sequence: TGTGCCAGCACCAAGACAGGGGGAGAATCCTACGAGCAGTACTTC. Translated: CASTKTGGESYEQYF.

The chain is built from TRBV24-1 and TRBJ1-1; perhaps TRBD1 as D (6 bases). Trimming stripped 4 bases from V and 5 bases from J, with 10 bases between. CDR1 is KGHDR and CDR2 is SFDVKD in the germline V gene. The CDR3 has 13 amino acids. The CDR3 region has the DNA TGTGCCACCAGTGACAATAGGGGGACTGAAGCTTTCTTT. This gives the protein CATSDNRGTEAFF.

This chain uses TRBV10-1 with TRBJ2-7, with unresolved D. Trimming cost V 0 bases and J 6 bases, with 6 bases left between them. This CDR3 region has 12 residues. CDR1 is WNHNN and CDR2 is SYGVQD in the germline V gene (reference sequence). CDR3 residues: CASSESASEQYF. The CDR3 DNA reads as TGCGCCAGCAGTGAGTCGGCATCCGAGCAGTACTTC.

The J gene is TRBJ1-6, the V gene TRBV5-1, with D perhaps TRBD1 (6 bases). Germline values: CDR1 SGHRS, CDR2 YFSETQ. The CDR3 extends over 15 amino acids. V dropped 2 bases and J dropped 8 bases, with 14 bases sitting between them. The CDR3 protein is CASSFGREGDSPLHF. The DNA for the CDR3 is TGCGCCAGCAGCTTTGGCAGGGAGGGGGATTCACCCCTCCACTTT.

The chain has TRBV6-5 and TRBJ1-1; 7 nucleotides match TRBD1. The ends lost 5 bases at V and 4 bases at J; junction bases unmatched: 4. CDR3 size: 13 residues. CDR1 and CDR2 (germline): MNHEY, SVGAGI. CDR3 coding DNA: TGTGCCAGCAGTCTCGACAGGGCCACTGAAGCTTTCTTT. This translates into CASSLDRATEAFF.

V is TRBV29-1 and J is TRBJ1-2, with 9 bases lining up with TRBD1. After removal of 3 bases from V and 5 bases from J, the junction contained 4 bases not matched to a gene. This CDR3 is 13 amino acids long. Germline CDR1 is SQVTM and CDR2 is ANQGSEA. CDR3 bases: TGCAGCGTTGAGGGGACAGGGTTTTATGGCTACACCTTC. Its translation is CSVEGTGFYGYTF.

The J gene is TRBJ1-5, the V gene TRBV19; D perhaps matches TRBD1 (5 bases). V was cut by 5 bases and J by 2 bases, with 10 bases left in between. The CDR3 spans 14 residues. Germline lookup yields CDR1 LNHDA and CDR2 SQIVND (reference sequence). Here the CDR3 DNA reads TGTGCCAGTAGTCGCAGGGAAGGCAATCAGCCCCAGCATTTT. Its translation: CASSRREGNQPQHF.

This clone was observed a few times. The V and J genes are TRBV3-1 (or the pseudogene TRBV3-2) and TRBJ2-2, with 8 nucleotides matching TRBD2. Germline V gene sequence: CDR1 LGHDT, CDR2 YNNKEL (reference sequence). The V gene end was trimmed by 4 bases and the J gene end by 6 bases; junction bases not matched to a gene: 10. The CDR3 runs to 16 residues. The CDR3: CASSRLSGKTSGELFF. The CDR3 DNA is TGTGCCAGCAGCCGGCTTAGCGGGAAAACGTCCGGGGAGCTGTTTTTT.

V gene TRBV27 combines with J gene TRBJ1-2; TRBD1 matches at 7 bases. Germline loops: CDR1 MNHEY, CDR2 SMNVEV (reference sequence). The CDR3 has 15 amino acids. V lost 6 bases, J lost 4 bases, and 11 bases stayed unmatched. In DNA form, the CDR3 reads TGTGCCAGCAGGGGGTCGACAGGGTTGCCCTATGGCTACACCTTC. It encodes CASRGSTGLPYGYTF.

The chain recombines TRBV5-4 with TRBJ2-2, with 9 bases aligning to TRBD1. This CDR3 has 15 amino acids. Unmatched junction bases numbered 3, after V lost 3 bases and J lost 3 bases. Looked up from germline, CDR1 is SGHNT and CDR2 is YYREEE (reference sequence). The CDR3, as DNA: TGTGCCAGCAGCTGGACAGGGGTTGACACCGGGGAGCTGTTTTTT. Protein product: CASSWTGVDTGELFF.

This clone was counted only a few times. This rearrangement joins TRBV10-3 to TRBJ1-4, with D possibly TRBD1 on 5 matching bases. Germline V gives CDR1 ENHRY, CDR2 SYGVKD. V was pared by 8 bases and J by 4 bases, with 11 bases between. The CDR3 has 13 amino acids. CDR3 loop: CAIRGRDNEKLFF. CDR3 DNA: TGTGCCATCCGCGGCAGGGATAATGAAAAACTGTTTTTT.